This TCR beta chain was observed in a study of PD-1 blockade in classical Hodgkin lymphoma. Repertoires were generated with immunoSEQ multiplex PCR, while TCRdb's copy carries only in-frame clones and drops some. The sample lists about 8,100 clones, around 83% seen once, with about a quarter in the top ten. Whole-study findings and limits: Later analyses included only patients treated at least 1 year post-ASCT. Reported baseline diversity: healthy donors highest, relapsed/refractory patients lowest. Complete responders entered with baseline diversity on par with newly diagnosed patients, the results showed.

The time point: cycle 4 day 1 (C4D1), after 6 weeks of nivolumab. Autologous stem cell transplantation was followed by relapse in every patient, and brentuximab vedotin exposure varied. Investigators obtained CD8+ T cells from thawed PBMCs by magnetic negative selection. Germline CDR1 SEHNR, CDR2 FQNEAQ (reference sequence). V shed 1 base, J shed 3 bases, and the junction held 5 bases outside the gene matches. The CDR3 loop spans 15 amino acids. This clone was seen a handful of times. The antigen is undetermined. This chain joins TRBV7-9 and TRBJ2-7, with 8 bases lining up with TRBD1. Source: CD8+ T cells from blood, taken before the fourth cycle of nivolumab. The receptor was derived from a human donor with classical Hodgkin lymphoma. Here the CDR3 DNA reads TGTGCCAGCAGCTTAGATTCAGGGGGCAGCTACGAGCAGTACTTC. As protein: CASSLDSGGSYEQYF. Full variable domain (remainder filled in from reference TRBV7-9 and TRBJ2-7): DTGVSQNPRHKITKRGQNVTFRCDPISEHNRLYWYRQTLGQGPEFLTYFQNEAQLEKSRLLSDRFSAERPKGSFSTLEIQRTEQGDSAMYLCASSLDSGGSYEQYFGPGTRLTVT.